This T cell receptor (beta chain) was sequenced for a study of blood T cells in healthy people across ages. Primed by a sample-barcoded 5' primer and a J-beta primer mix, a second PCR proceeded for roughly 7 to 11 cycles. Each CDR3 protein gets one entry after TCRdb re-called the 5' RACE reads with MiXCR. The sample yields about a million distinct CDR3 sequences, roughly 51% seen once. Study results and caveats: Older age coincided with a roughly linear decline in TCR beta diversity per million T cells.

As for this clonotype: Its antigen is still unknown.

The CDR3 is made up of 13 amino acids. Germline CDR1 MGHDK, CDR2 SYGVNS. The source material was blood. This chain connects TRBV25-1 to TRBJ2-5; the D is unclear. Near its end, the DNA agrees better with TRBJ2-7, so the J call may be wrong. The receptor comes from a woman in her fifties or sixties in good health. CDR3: CASSPNILREQYF. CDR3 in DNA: TGTGCCAGCAGTCCTAATATACTCCGCGAGCAGTACTTC.